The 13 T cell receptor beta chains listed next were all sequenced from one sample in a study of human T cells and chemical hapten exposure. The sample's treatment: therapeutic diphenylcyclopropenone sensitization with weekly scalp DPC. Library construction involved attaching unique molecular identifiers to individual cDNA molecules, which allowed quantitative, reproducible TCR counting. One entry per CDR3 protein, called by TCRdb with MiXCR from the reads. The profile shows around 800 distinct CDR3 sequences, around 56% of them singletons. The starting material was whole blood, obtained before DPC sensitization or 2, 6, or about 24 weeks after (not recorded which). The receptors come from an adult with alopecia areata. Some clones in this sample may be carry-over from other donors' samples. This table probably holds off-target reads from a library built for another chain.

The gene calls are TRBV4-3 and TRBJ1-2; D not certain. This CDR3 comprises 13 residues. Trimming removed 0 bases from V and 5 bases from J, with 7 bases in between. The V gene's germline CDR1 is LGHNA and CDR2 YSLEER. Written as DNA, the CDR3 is TGCGCCAGCAGCCAAGAGAGAGGGTATGGCTACACCTTC. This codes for CASSQERGYGYTF.

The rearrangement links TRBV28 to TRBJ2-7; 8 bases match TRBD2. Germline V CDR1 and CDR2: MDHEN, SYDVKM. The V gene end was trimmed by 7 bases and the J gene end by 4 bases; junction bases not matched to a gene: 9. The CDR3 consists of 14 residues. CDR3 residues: CASTRGGQTYEQYF. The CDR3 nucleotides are TGTGCCAGCACCCGGGGGGGCCAGACTTACGAGCAGTACTTC.

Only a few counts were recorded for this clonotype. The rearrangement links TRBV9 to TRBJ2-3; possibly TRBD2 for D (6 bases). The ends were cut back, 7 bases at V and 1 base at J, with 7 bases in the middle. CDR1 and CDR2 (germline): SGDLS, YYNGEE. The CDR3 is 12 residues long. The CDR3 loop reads CASQRGTDTQYF. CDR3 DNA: TGTGCCAGCCAGCGGGGCACAGATACGCAGTATTTT.

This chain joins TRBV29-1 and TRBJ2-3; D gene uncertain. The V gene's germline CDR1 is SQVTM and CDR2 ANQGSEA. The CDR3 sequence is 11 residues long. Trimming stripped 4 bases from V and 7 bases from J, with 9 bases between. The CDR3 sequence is CSVARLNTQYF. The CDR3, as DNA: TGCAGCGTTGCTCGATTAAATACGCAGTATTTT.

CDR3 loop: CASSLEQAKQAFF. The CDR3 DNA follows: TGTGCCAGCAGCTTAGAACAGGCCAAGCAAGCTTTCTTT. The chain uses TRBV11-2 and TRBJ1-1; D perhaps matches TRBD1 (5 bases). The CDR3 has 13 amino acids. V was pared by 0 bases and J by 9 bases, with 11 bases between. Germline V gene data show CDR1 as SGHAT and CDR2 as FQNNGV.

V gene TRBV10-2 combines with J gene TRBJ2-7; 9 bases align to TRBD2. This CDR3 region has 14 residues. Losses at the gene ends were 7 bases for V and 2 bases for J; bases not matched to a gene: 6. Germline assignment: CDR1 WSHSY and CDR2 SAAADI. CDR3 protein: CASTPGLAAYEQYF. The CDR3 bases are TGCGCCAGCACCCCGGGACTAGCCGCCTACGAGCAGTACTTC.

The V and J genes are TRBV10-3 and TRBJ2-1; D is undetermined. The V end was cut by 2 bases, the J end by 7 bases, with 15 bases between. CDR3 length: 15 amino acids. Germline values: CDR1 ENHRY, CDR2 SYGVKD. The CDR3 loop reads CAISEPRRVENEQFF. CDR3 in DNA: TGTGCCATCAGTGAGCCACGACGGGTGGAGAATGAGCAGTTCTTC.

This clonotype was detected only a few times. The CDR3 sequence is CASSGVGADTQYF. CDR3 bases: TGCGCCAGCAGCGGAGTAGGAGCAGATACGCAGTATTTT. The chain joins TRBV5-1 to TRBJ2-3; no reliable D call. The CDR3 is 13 residues long. V lost 4 bases to trimming and J lost 4 bases, with 10 bases between them. Germline values: CDR1 SGHRS, CDR2 YFSETQ.

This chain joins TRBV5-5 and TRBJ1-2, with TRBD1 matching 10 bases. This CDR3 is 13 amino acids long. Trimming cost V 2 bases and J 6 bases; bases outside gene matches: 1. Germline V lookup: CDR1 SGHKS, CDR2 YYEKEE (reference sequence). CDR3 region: CASSFGQGDGYTF. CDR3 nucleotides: TGTGCCAGCAGCTTCGGACAGGGGGATGGCTACACCTTC. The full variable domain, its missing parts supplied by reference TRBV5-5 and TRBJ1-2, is DAGVTQSPTHLIKTRGQQVTLRCSPISGHKSVSWYQQVLGQGPQFIFQYYEKEERGRGNFPDRFSARQFPNYSSELNVNALLLGDSALYLCASSFGQGDGYTFGSGTRLTVV.

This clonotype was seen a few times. The CDR3 is CASSKGRLGGGQFF. DNA of the CDR3: TGTGCCAGCAGCAAAGGTCGCCTGGGGGGCGGGCAGTTCTTC. This chain uses TRBV21-1 with TRBJ2-1; the table's TRBD1 call for D was not verified on the DNA. TRBV21-1 represents a pseudogene. The CDR3 has 14 amino acids.

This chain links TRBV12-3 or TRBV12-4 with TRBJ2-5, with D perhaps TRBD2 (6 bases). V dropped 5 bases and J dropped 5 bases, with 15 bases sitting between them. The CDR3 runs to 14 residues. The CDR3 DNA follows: TGTGCCAGCAGTCCTGGGACTGCGAGTGAGACCCAGTACTTC. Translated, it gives CASSPGTASETQYF.

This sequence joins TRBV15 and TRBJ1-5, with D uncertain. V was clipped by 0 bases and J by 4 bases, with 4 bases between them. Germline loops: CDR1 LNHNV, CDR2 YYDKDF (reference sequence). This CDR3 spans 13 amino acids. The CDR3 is CATSRDVNQPQHF. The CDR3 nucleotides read TGTGCCACCAGCAGAGATGTGAATCAGCCCCAGCATTTT.

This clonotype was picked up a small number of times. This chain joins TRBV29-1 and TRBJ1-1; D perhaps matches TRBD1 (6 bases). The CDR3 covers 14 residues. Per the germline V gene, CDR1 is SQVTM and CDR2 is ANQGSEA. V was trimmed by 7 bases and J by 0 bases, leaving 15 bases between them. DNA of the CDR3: TGCAGCGCGGGGGGCCCAAGGATGAACACTGAAGCTTTCTTT. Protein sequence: CSAGGPRMNTEAFF.